The next 21 T cell receptor beta chains were all read from a single sample in a study of T cell responses to AZD1222 COVID-19 vaccine. Sequencing used immunoSEQ multiplex PCR; TCRdb keeps in-frame clones, though not all of them. The sample includes about 88,000 clones, 90% seen only once; the top ten take roughly 5%. The specimen was peripheral blood, collected 28 days after the second AZD1222 dose. These receptors were obtained from an adult who received the AZD1222 COVID-19 vaccine.

This chain connects TRBV7-9 to TRBJ2-3; 8 positions match TRBD1. Germline CDR1 reads SEHNR; CDR2 reads FQNEAQ (reference sequence). V was pared by 3 bases and J by 8 bases, with 10 bases of the junction left unmatched. The CDR3 consists of 15 residues. The CDR3 DNA reads TGTGCCAGCAGCTTGGGGACAGGTCTAACGGGTACGCAGTATTTT. This translates into CASSLGTGLTGTQYF.

V is TRBV5-1 and J is TRBJ2-2, with D tentatively TRBD2 (5 bases). Trimming shortened V by 0 bases and J by 4 bases, and 13 bases separated the two germline ends. The CDR3 extends over 16 amino acids. Germline V gene lookup returns CDR1 SGHRS and CDR2 YFSETQ. The CDR3 DNA reads TGCGCCAGCAGCTTGGCCGAGGGTTTTAGCACCGGGGAGCTGTTTTTT. Translating it yields CASSLAEGFSTGELFF.

V gene TRBV6-5 combines with J gene TRBJ1-2; 11 nucleotides match TRBD1. The CDR3 length is 15 residues. Germline trimming cut 6 bases from V and 3 bases from J; bases unmatched to any gene: 6. From germline, CDR1 is MNHEY and CDR2 SVGAGI. The CDR3 DNA follows: TGTGCCAGCAGGGTTTGGACAGGGGGCGACTATGGCTACACCTTC. Protein: CASRVWTGGDYGYTF.

V gene TRBV7-2 combines with J gene TRBJ2-1; maybe TRBD1 (6 bases). Per germline, CDR1 SGHTA and CDR2 FQGNSA. Trimming stripped 5 bases from V and 8 bases from J, with 16 bases between. This CDR3 has 14 residues. The CDR3 bases are TGTGCCAGCAGCCCCTCGACAGGAAGGGATGAGCAGTTCTTC. This codes for CASSPSTGRDEQFF.

This chain links TRBV6-2 or TRBV6-3 with TRBJ2-7; 11 nucleotides align to TRBD2. The J segment lost 3 bases and the V segment lost 6 bases, leaving 7 bases of the junction unmatched. CDR3 length equals 15 residues. Germline assignment: CDR1 MNHEY and CDR2 SVGEGT. The CDR3 DNA sequence: TGTGCCAGCAGCCATCGGACTAGCGGGTTCTACGAGCAGTACTTC. The encoded protein is CASSHRTSGFYEQYF.

This clone has more than one count but fewer than ten. This chain uses TRBV27 with TRBJ2-2, with no clear D. The CDR3 extends over 14 amino acids. Per the germline V gene, CDR1 is MNHEY and CDR2 is SMNVEV (reference sequence). The ends were cut back, 0 bases at V and 5 bases at J, with 7 bases in the middle. The CDR3 DNA is TGTGCCAGCAGTTTATCGAGGAAGACCGGGGAGCTGTTTTTT. Protein sequence: CASSLSRKTGELFF.

The V call is TRBV18, the J call TRBJ2-1, with TRBD2 matching over 7 bases. The CDR3 is made up of 15 amino acids. Germline assignment: CDR1 KGHSH and CDR2 LQKENI. V gave up 6 bases and J gave up 2 bases; unmatched junction bases: 7. CDR3 in amino acids: CASSSGSGTYNEQFF. The DNA for the CDR3 is TGTGCCAGCTCGTCGGGGAGCGGGACCTACAATGAGCAGTTCTTC. Based on the CDR3 plus reference TRBV18 and TRBJ2-1, the full variable domain is NAGVMQNPRHLVRRRGQEARLRCSPMKGHSHVYWYRQLPEEGLKFMVYLQKENIIDESGMPKERFSAEFPKEGPSILRIQQVVRGDSAAYFCASSSGSGTYNEQFFGPGTRLTVL.

The genes are TRBV2 and TRBJ2-3; 7 positions match TRBD1. Germline trimming cut 6 bases from V and 0 bases from J; bases unmatched to any gene: 6. This CDR3 is 15 amino acids long. Germline loops: CDR1 SNHLY, CDR2 FYNNEI. The CDR3 coding sequence is TGTGCCAGCAGGAAACAGGGGTTAAGCACAGATACGCAGTATTTT. It specifies CASRKQGLSTDTQYF.

This sequence joins TRBV18 and TRBJ2-6; D may be TRBD1 (5 bases). The germline CDR1 and CDR2 sequences are KGHSH and LQKENI. V was cut by 2 bases and J by 4 bases, with 12 bases left in between. The CDR3 consists of 16 residues. CDR3 nucleotide sequence: TGTGCCAGCTCACCAGTCCAGGGCGTGGGGGCCAACGTCCTGACTTTC. It yields the protein CASSPVQGVGANVLTF. Full variable domain (rest looked up from reference TRBV18 and TRBJ2-6): NAGVMQNPRHLVRRRGQEARLRCSPMKGHSHVYWYRQLPEEGLKFMVYLQKENIIDESGMPKERFSAEFPKEGPSILRIQQVVRGDSAAYFCASSPVQGVGANVLTFGAGSRLTVL.

The chain uses TRBV28 and TRBJ2-7; D may be TRBD1 or TRBD2 (6 bases each). Germline CDR1 reads MDHEN; CDR2 reads SYDVKM. Trimming cost V 2 bases and J 6 bases, with 11 bases left between them. This CDR3 has 13 residues. CDR3 DNA sequence: TGTGCCAGCAGTTTACCGGGGGCGAGCGAGCAGTACTTC. It encodes CASSLPGASEQYF.

CDR3 in DNA: TGTGCCAGCAGCCGAGACGGCTATGGCTACACCTTC. This codes for CASSRDGYGYTF. The chain joins TRBV9 to TRBJ1-2; D is unresolved. This CDR3 contains 12 residues. V was trimmed by 4 bases and J by 4 bases, leaving 8 bases between them. Per germline, CDR1 SGDLS and CDR2 YYNGEE.

The chain combines TRBV3-1 (or the pseudogene TRBV3-2) with TRBJ2-5; the D is unclear. V was shortened by 1 base and J by 4 bases, with 4 bases between the two germline ends. Per the germline V gene, CDR1 is LGHDT and CDR2 is YNNKEL (reference sequence). The CDR3 loop spans 12 amino acids. This CDR3 reads CASSQVRETQYF. As DNA, the CDR3 is TGTGCCAGCAGCCAAGTGCGAGAGACCCAGTACTTC.

The chain links TRBV7-2 to TRBJ2-7; no clear D. Per germline, CDR1 SGHTA and CDR2 FQGNSA. The CDR3 loop spans 13 amino acids. The V gene lost 5 bases and the J gene lost 3 bases, with 11 bases spanning the gap. The CDR3 coding sequence is TGTGCCAGCAGCCCCCGACTGATCTACGAGCAGTACTTC. Translation gives CASSPRLIYEQYF.

The CDR3 DNA reads as TGTGCCAGCAGCCAAGACACAGGGACCATGAACACTGAAGCTTTCTTT. Translating it yields CASSQDTGTMNTEAFF. The V call is TRBV4-2, the J call TRBJ1-1; tentative D call: TRBD1 (6 bases). CDR1 LGHNA and CDR2 YNFKEQ come from the germline V gene. This CDR3 has 16 residues. V was shortened by 0 bases and J by 0 bases, with 11 bases between the two germline ends.

This clone appeared once. V is TRBV15 and J is TRBJ2-6; no firm D call. V was trimmed by 5 bases and J by 1 base, leaving 9 bases between them. Germline-derived CDR1 and CDR2 are LNHNV and YYDKDF (reference sequence). This CDR3 is 15 amino acids long. CDR3: CATSPRYSGANVLTF. The CDR3 bases are TGTGCCACCAGCCCCCGTTATTCTGGGGCCAACGTCCTGACTTTC.

The genes are TRBV2 and TRBJ1-1; the D is unclear. Trimming removed 3 bases at V and 2 bases at J, with 4 bases between. The CDR3 runs to 12 residues. Germline V lookup: CDR1 SNHLY, CDR2 FYNNEI. The CDR3 spells CASSDDNTEAFF. CDR3 in DNA: TGTGCCAGCAGTGACGACAACACTGAAGCTTTCTTT.

The chain carries TRBV12-5 and TRBJ2-3; D perhaps matches TRBD2 (7 bases). This CDR3 region has 16 residues. Germline-derived CDR1 and CDR2 are LGHNT and FRNRAP. V lost 7 bases, J lost 2 bases, and 19 bases lay in between. CDR3 region: CASALSLGGLTDTQYF. The CDR3 coding sequence is TGTGCTAGTGCCCTTTCCTTGGGGGGGCTCACAGATACGCAGTATTTT.

The V and J genes are TRBV3-1 (or the pseudogene TRBV3-2) and TRBJ1-1; no firm D call. The CDR3 totals 12 residues. The germline V gene encodes CDR1 LGHDT and CDR2 YNNKEL (reference sequence). Deletions cut 1 base from V and 2 bases from J, with 2 bases between. This CDR3 reads CASSQGNTEAFF. In DNA form, the CDR3 reads TGTGCCAGCAGCCAAGGTAACACTGAAGCTTTCTTT.

This clone occurred a few times. The rearrangement joins TRBV19 to TRBJ2-5; D is uncertain. V was pared by 5 bases and J by 0 bases, with 4 bases between. The CDR3 extends over 12 amino acids. Per germline, CDR1 LNHDA and CDR2 SQIVND (reference sequence). The CDR3 here is CASSQYQETQYF. The CDR3, as DNA: TGTGCCAGTAGTCAGTACCAAGAGACCCAGTACTTC.

This clone was seen once. The chain couples TRBV6-1 to TRBJ1-4; D ambiguous. The V gene lost 1 base and the J gene lost 8 bases, with 5 bases spanning the gap. Per germline, CDR1 MNHNS and CDR2 SASEGT. The CDR3 is made up of 12 amino acids. CDR3 coding DNA: TGTGCCAGCAGTGAAGTAGAGGAAAAACTGTTTTTT. Translating gives CASSEVEEKLFF.

V and J are TRBV19 and TRBJ1-1; maybe TRBD1 (5 bases). CDR1 and CDR2 (germline): LNHDA, SQIVND (reference sequence). Between the trimmed V and J ends, which lost 10 bases and 0 bases, there was a span of 9 bases. The CDR3 is 12 amino acids. Here the CDR3 reads CATWGVNTEAFF. The DNA for the CDR3 is TGTGCCACTTGGGGGGTGAACACTGAAGCTTTCTTT. Together with reference TRBV19 and TRBJ1-1, the CDR3 gives the full variable domain: DGGITQSPKYLFRKEGQNVTLSCEQNLNHDAMYWYRQDPGQGLRLIYYSQIVNDFQKGDIAEGYSVSREKKESFPLTVTSAQKNPTAFYLCATWGVNTEAFFGQGTRLTVV.